This T cell receptor beta chain was retrieved from a study of cytomegalovirus exposure and HLA in healthy donors. The CDR3 runs to 16 residues. Per the germline V gene, CDR1 is SGHTA and CDR2 is FQGNSA. Trimming removed 1 base at V and 4 bases at J, with 17 bases between. PCR amplification relied on 60 Vbeta primers (plus 13 Jbeta primers). Measured with immunoSEQ multiplex PCR; TCRdb has only the in-frame clones, and not every one. The profile shows about 110,000 clones, approximately 79% of them singletons. A word on this clone: What it binds is not known.

Whole-study findings and limits: Among the sequence variants, a highly shared cluster was likely an artifact of sequencing. TCR sequences were mostly rare, though some public TCRs occurred in many donors.

Sequenced material: PBMCs. The V gene is TRBV7-2, the J gene TRBJ2-7; the D gene is possibly TRBD1 (5 bases). The receptor comes from a man between 60 and 70 years old in good health and CMV-seronegative. The CDR3 spells CASSLGGAHSGYEQYV. As DNA, the CDR3 is TGTGCCAGCAGCTTAGGGGGCGCGCACAGTGGGTACGAGCAGTACGTC.